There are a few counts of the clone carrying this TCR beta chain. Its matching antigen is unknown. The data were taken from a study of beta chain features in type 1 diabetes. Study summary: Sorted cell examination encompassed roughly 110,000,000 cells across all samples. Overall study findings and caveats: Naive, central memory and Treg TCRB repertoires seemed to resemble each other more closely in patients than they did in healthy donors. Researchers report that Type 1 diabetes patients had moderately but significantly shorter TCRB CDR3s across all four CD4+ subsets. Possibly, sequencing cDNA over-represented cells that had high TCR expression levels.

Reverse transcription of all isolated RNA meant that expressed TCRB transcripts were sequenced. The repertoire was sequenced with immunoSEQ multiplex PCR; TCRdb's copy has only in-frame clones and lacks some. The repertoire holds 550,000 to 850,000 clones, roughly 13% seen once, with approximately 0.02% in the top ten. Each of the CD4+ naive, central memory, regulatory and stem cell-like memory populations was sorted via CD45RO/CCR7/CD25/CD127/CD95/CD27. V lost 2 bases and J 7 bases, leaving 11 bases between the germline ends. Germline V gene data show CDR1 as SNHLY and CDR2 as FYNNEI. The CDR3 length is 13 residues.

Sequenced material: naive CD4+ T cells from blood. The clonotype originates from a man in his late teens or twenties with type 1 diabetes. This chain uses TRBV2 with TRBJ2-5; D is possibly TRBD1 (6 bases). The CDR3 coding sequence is TGTGCCAGCAGTGAATACAGGGAAGGGACCCAGTACTTC. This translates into CASSEYREGTQYF.